This TCR beta chain was found in a study of Ad26.COV2.S vaccination and SARS-CoV-2 variants. Study background: Ad26.COV2.S, an intramuscular injection, was given once or twice 56 days apart.

Produced via immunoSEQ multiplex PCR; TCRdb's table is partial and in-frame only. Seen here are about 380,000 clones, roughly 85% observed once, and the top ten hold around 7.4%. Noted treatment: some 20 received Ad26.COV2.S at low or high dose, single or two shots; about 5 received placebo; per-sample allocation not given. Following the first vaccine or placebo injection, samples were taken on day 63. Built on an Ad26 vector, the vaccine expressed Wuhan-strain SARS-CoV-2 spike. The CDR3 sequence is 14 residues long. Per germline, CDR1 MNHEY and CDR2 SVGAGI. The junction had 7 bases not matched to a gene; V was cut back by 6 bases and J by 2 bases.

V gene TRBV6-5 combines with J gene TRBJ2-7; 7 nucleotides align to TRBD1. The specimen was peripheral blood, collected in a trial of Ad26.COV2.S vaccine versus placebo. The sequence came from a person between 18 and 65 years old who received the Ad26.COV2.S COVID-19 vaccine or a placebo. CDR3 loop: CASRYTQGAYEQYF. DNA of the CDR3: TGTGCCAGCAGATACACTCAGGGGGCCTACGAGCAGTACTTC.